This TCR beta chain derives from a study of T cell changes during pregnancy in multiple sclerosis. The CDR3 loop spans 15 amino acids. Looked up from germline, CDR1 is SGHNT and CDR2 is YENEEA. With 5 bases clipped from V and 7 bases from J, the junction kept 7 bases outside the gene matches. Using immunoSEQ multiplex PCR, the repertoire was profiled, and TCRdb retains in-frame clones only, with some absent. The table shows some 37,000 clones, with about 88% occurring only once. The chain joins TRBV11-3 to TRBJ2-1; TRBD1 aligns across 11 bases. The starting material was CD4+ T cells from peripheral blood mononuclear cells, obtained before pregnancy. The sequence came from a female donor with multiple sclerosis, enrolled in a pregnancy study. CDR3 DNA: TGTGCCAGCAGCGGGGGACAGGGGGGAAGGAATGAGCAGTTCTTC. Translated: CASSGGQGGRNEQFF. Combining the CDR3 with reference TRBV11-3 and TRBJ2-1 gives the whole variable domain EAGVVQSPRYKIIEKKQPVAFWCNPISGHNTLYWYLQNLGQGPELLIRYENEEAVDDSQLPKDRFSAERLKGVDSTLKIQPAELGDSAVYLCASSGGQGGRNEQFFGPGTRLTVL.